These 7 T cell receptor beta chains share one sample of origin, sequenced in a study of blood T cell repertoires in COVID-19. Assay: immunoSEQ multiplex PCR; the TCRdb copy retains only in-frame clones and omits some. The sample records 35,000 to 50,000 clones, around 82% being singletons. Sequenced sample: peripheral blood. These receptors were collected from a woman aged 70-85 years with acute or convalescent COVID-19.

This chain connects TRBV10-3 to TRBJ2-3; D not certain. There are 14 residues in the CDR3. Trimming shortened V by 3 bases and J by 5 bases, and 12 bases separated the two germline ends. The germline V gene encodes CDR1 ENHRY and CDR2 SYGVKD. The CDR3 sequence is CAISDGLDVDTQYF. CDR3 in DNA: TGTGCCATCAGTGACGGCCTAGATGTAGATACGCAGTATTTT.

The V gene is TRBV10-1, the J gene TRBJ2-2; TRBD1 is a possible D gene (6 bases). Germline values: CDR1 WNHNN, CDR2 SYGVQD (reference sequence). V was trimmed by 6 bases and J by 3 bases, leaving 11 bases between them. This CDR3 is 14 amino acids long. In nucleotides, the CDR3 is TGCGCCAGCAGGGACGGGACATACACCGGGGAGCTGTTTTTT. Protein product: CASRDGTYTGELFF.

This chain joins TRBV11-1 and TRBJ2-7; D gene ambiguous. V was clipped by 2 bases and J by 0 bases, with 11 bases between them. Germline values: CDR1 SGHAT, CDR2 FQDESV (reference sequence). The CDR3 totals 15 residues. Written as DNA, the CDR3 is TGTGCCAGCAGCTTATGGGCCGGAAGCTCCTACGAGCAGTACTTC. Its translation: CASSLWAGSSYEQYF.

The J gene is TRBJ1-4, the V gene TRBV5-1; 7 bases are shared with TRBD1. J gave up 0 bases and V 4 bases, and 6 bases lay outside the gene matches. Germline V gene data show CDR1 as SGHRS and CDR2 as YFSETQ. This CDR3 comprises 16 residues. CDR3 nucleotides: TGCGCCAGCAGCCGGACAGGCCTTTCAACTAATGAAAAACTGTTTTTT. Protein sequence: CASSRTGLSTNEKLFF.

The chain uses TRBV11-3 and TRBJ1-1; D uncertain. The CDR3 runs to 14 residues. Germline V gene lookup returns CDR1 SGHNT and CDR2 YENEEA. V was trimmed by 5 bases and J by 6 bases, leaving 16 bases between them. In nucleotides, the CDR3 is TGTGCCAGCAGCCCTCAAGAGCGGCTTTCTGAAGCTTTCTTT. This encodes CASSPQERLSEAFF.

This chain links TRBV5-4 with TRBJ1-5; D is uncertain. Trimming took off 0 bases at V and 0 bases at J, with 7 bases between the two ends. The CDR3 sequence is 15 residues long. Germline values: CDR1 SGHNT, CDR2 YYREEE (reference sequence). DNA of the CDR3: TGTGCCAGCAGCTTGGCCGGGGATAGCAATCAGCCCCAGCATTTT. Its protein is CASSLAGDSNQPQHF.

This clone was seen a few times. The chain combines TRBV4-1 with TRBJ1-3, with 10 bases identical to TRBD1. Germline values: CDR1 MGHRA, CDR2 YSYEKL. The length of the CDR3 is 18 residues. The junction had 7 bases not matched to a gene; V was cut back by 2 bases and J by 0 bases. Here the CDR3 reads CASSQNPTGGSSGNTIYF. As DNA, the CDR3 is TGCGCCAGCAGCCAAAACCCGACAGGGGGCAGCTCTGGAAACACCATATATTTT.